This T cell receptor beta chain was found in a study of T cells in Graves' hyperthyroidism and ophthalmopathy. Findings and limits, study-wide: Within blood appeared most thyroid clonotypes that had expanded above 0.001. Ophthalmopathy was told apart from stable hyperthyroidism by a 13 V-J model.

TCR beta CDR3 sequences were amplified from RNA transcripts. Carried out on the TCR CDR3, a first-round RT-PCR used the HTBI primer set. TCRdb independently ran MiXCR on the multiplex PCR reads; one entry per CDR3 protein. The repertoire holds a few hundred thousand distinct CDR3 sequences, roughly 15% seen once, with 15% to 20% in the top ten. Germline CDR1 and CDR2: SNHLY and FYNNEI. The V end was cut by 6 bases, the J end by 7 bases, with 11 bases between. CDR3 length equals 12 residues. In the ophthalmopathy cohort, Clinical Activity Score was at least 3, NOSPECS grade at least 4, and duration under 3 months. This clonotype has just one count. Its antigen is not known.

V gene TRBV2 combines with J gene TRBJ2-3; D may be TRBD2 (5 bases). The TCR sequence derives from a woman aged 25 to 39 with Graves' ophthalmopathy. The specimen sequenced was blood. CDR3 loop: CASRDFAYTQYF. The CDR3 bases are TGTGCCAGCAGGGACTTCGCCTATACGCAGTATTTT.